A single sample is the source of the 8 T cell receptor beta chains below, sequenced in a study of blood T cells in healthy people across ages (dated by TCRdb to 2013 to 2016). The protocol used for the library was 5' RACE. Sequencing took place on an Illumina HiSeq 2500. The second PCR ran for about 6 to 11 cycles and used a J-beta primer mix along with a sample-barcoded 5' primer. TCRdb handled the public reads itself, with Q25 trimming in fastp and clone calling in MiXCR, and kept productive beta chains. Rows merge per CDR3 protein into single entries with the most common DNA and genes. For this sample the table gives roughly 1.5 million distinct CDR3 sequences, of which approximately 42% were detected only once. The ten largest clones add up to around 4% of the sample. The sequenced sample was blood. These receptors originate from a woman in her late teens or twenties in good health.

This clonotype has just a few counts. The chain employs TRBV5-1 and TRBJ1-2, with a weak D call TRBD1 (5 bases). V was cut by 0 bases and J by 1 base, with 10 bases left in between. The CDR3 covers 15 residues. Germline V gene lookup returns CDR1 SGHRS and CDR2 YFSETQ. CDR3 protein: CASSLEGSINYGYTF. CDR3 coding DNA: TGCGCCAGCAGCTTGGAGGGGTCGATTAACTATGGCTACACCTTC.

This rearrangement joins TRBV20-1 to TRBJ2-1; no reliable D call. The CDR3 is 12 amino acids. With 3 bases removed from V and 8 bases from J, the gap between germline ends came to 11 bases. Germline lookup yields CDR1 DFQATT and CDR2 SNEGSKA (reference sequence). CDR3 sequence reads: CSARFGQDEQFF. The DNA of the CDR3 is TGCAGTGCTAGGTTCGGCCAGGATGAGCAGTTCTTC.

This clonotype was seen only a few times. V is TRBV3-1 and J is TRBJ1-1; 7 bases line up with TRBD1. There are 13 residues in the CDR3. Per the germline V gene, CDR1 is LGHDT and CDR2 is YNNKEL (reference sequence). The junction had 3 bases not matched to a gene; V was cut back by 8 bases and J by 0 bases. CDR3 loop: CASGQVLNTEAFF. The CDR3 DNA is TGTGCCAGCGGACAGGTACTGAACACTGAAGCTTTCTTT.

The chain combines TRBV3-1 with TRBJ2-5; unclear D gene. Between the trimmed V and J ends, which lost 0 bases and 12 bases, there was a span of 14 bases. The CDR3 length is 13 residues. CDR1 and CDR2 (germline): LGHDT, YNNKEL (reference sequence). For the CDR3, the DNA is TGTGCCAGCAGCCAAGACCAGGAGCGTCTAAAGTACTTC. Translated: CASSQDQERLKYF.

The chain uses TRBV27 and TRBJ1-2, with 7 nucleotides matching TRBD1. Germline V gives CDR1 MNHEY, CDR2 SMNVEV (reference sequence). This CDR3 region has 15 residues. J was trimmed by 6 bases and V by 8 bases; bases with no gene match: 15. CDR3 sequence reads: CASSSGTVAHNGYTF. As DNA, the CDR3 is TGTGCCAGCTCTTCCGGGACAGTGGCCCATAATGGCTACACCTTC.

This clonotype is a singleton in its sample. A much larger clone sits a single nucleotide away, making a read error possible. The genes are TRBV10-3 and TRBJ2-5, with TRBD2 matching 9 bases. CDR1 ENHRY and CDR2 SYGVKD come from the germline V gene. The CDR3 contains 15 residues. V shed 4 bases and J 11 bases; nucleotides not matched to a gene: 14. The CDR3 loop is CAISGWRLAENEQYF. DNA for the CDR3: TGTGCCATCAGTGGTTGGAGACTAGCGGAGAATGAGCAGTACTTC.

The V and J genes are TRBV9 and TRBJ2-3; 12 nucleotides line up with TRBD1. The CDR3 runs 14 residues. Looked up from germline, CDR1 is SGDLS and CDR2 is YYNGEE. V lost 7 bases, J lost 5 bases, and 5 bases stayed unmatched. Written as DNA, the CDR3 is TGTGCCAGCGGGGGGACAGGGGGCAAAGATACGCAGTATTTT. Residues: CASGGTGGKDTQYF.

This clonotype was observed a single time. The rearrangement links TRBV10-3 to TRBJ2-7; D unclear. Germline V gene sequence: CDR1 ENHRY, CDR2 SYGVKD. CDR3 length: 13 amino acids. The V end was cut by 2 bases, the J end by 4 bases, with 9 bases between. CDR3 coding DNA: TGTGCCATCAGTGAGGGGTCAGAGTACGAGCAGTACTTC. This gives the protein CAISEGSEYEQYF.